These 26 T cell receptor beta chains share one sample of origin, sequenced in a study of shared clonotypes between healthy human individuals. TCRdb keeps only in-frame clones here, not all; method: immunoSEQ multiplex PCR. In the table there are millions of clones, around 94% of which are singletons. Sequencing was performed on naive CD4+ T cells sorted from blood. The subset was: CD45RA+ positively selected. The receptors stem from a man between 18 and 35 years old in good health.

The V gene is TRBV4-1, the J gene TRBJ2-3; D uncertain. CDR1 MGHRA and CDR2 YSYEKL come from the germline V gene. This CDR3 contains 17 residues. Deletions cut 4 bases from V and 0 bases from J, with 17 bases between. The CDR3 sequence is CASSLYPDGFSTDTQYF. DNA for the CDR3: TGCGCCAGCAGCCTCTATCCGGACGGCTTTAGCACAGATACGCAGTATTTT.

In regard to this clone: Other DNA sequences in the sample encode the same CDR3. This chain connects TRBV6-1 to TRBJ2-7, with D perhaps TRBD1 (5 bases). The V and J ends lost 6 bases and 5 bases respectively, with 14 bases between them. Per germline, CDR1 MNHNS and CDR2 SASEGT. There are 13 residues in the CDR3. The CDR3 DNA reads as TGTGCCAGCAGGGGCACAGGAGTAAACGAGCAGTACTTC. The encoded protein is CASRGTGVNEQYF.

This chain joins TRBV27 and TRBJ1-1; 9 bases match TRBD1. CDR1 and CDR2 (germline): MNHEY, SMNVEV (reference sequence). J was trimmed by 5 bases and V by 0 bases; bases with no gene match: 4. There are 15 residues in the CDR3. CDR3 DNA sequence: TGTGCCAGCAGTTTATCGGACAGGGGAGAAACTGAAGCTTTCTTT. It yields the protein CASSLSDRGETEAFF.

Concerning this clone itself: The identical CDR3 is also encoded by other nucleotide sequences in the sample. The CDR3 coding sequence is TGTGCCTGGAGTTCAGGGACAGGTCTGAATCAGCCCCAGCATTTT. Translation: CAWSSGTGLNQPQHF. This sequence joins TRBV30 and TRBJ1-5, with 8 nucleotides matching TRBD1. The V gene's germline CDR1 is GTSNPN and CDR2 SVGIG (reference sequence). Trimming cost V 2 bases and J 4 bases; bases outside gene matches: 7. The CDR3 totals 15 residues.

The chain combines TRBV2 with TRBJ2-2; a possible D gene is TRBD1 (6 bases). Germline V gene data show CDR1 as SNHLY and CDR2 as FYNNEI. The length of the CDR3 is 15 residues. Trimming left V 7 bases short and J 1 base short, with 13 bases between. The CDR3 DNA reads as TGTGCCAGCACCTCCGGGACACGGAACACCGGGGAGCTGTTTTTT. Its protein is CASTSGTRNTGELFF.

The rearrangement links TRBV11-3 to TRBJ1-4, with D hard to call. Trimming pared 5 bases from V and 5 bases from J, leaving 12 bases between. Germline loops: CDR1 SGHNT, CDR2 YENEEA. This CDR3 comprises 14 residues. The CDR3 loop reads CASSPVWLNEKLFF. The CDR3 nucleotides are TGTGCCAGCAGCCCGGTTTGGCTAAATGAAAAACTGTTTTTT.

J is TRBJ2-2 and V is TRBV7-3; tentatively, D is TRBD1 (5 bases). CDR1 and CDR2 (germline): SGHTA, FQGTGA. The ends were cut back, 5 bases at V and 0 bases at J, with 13 bases in the middle. The CDR3 totals 16 residues. CDR3 loop: CASSTQGPANTGELFF. CDR3 in DNA: TGTGCCAGCAGCACTCAGGGTCCCGCGAACACCGGGGAGCTGTTTTTT. Together with reference TRBV7-3 and TRBJ2-2, the CDR3 gives the full variable domain: GAGVSQTPSNKVTEKGKYVELRCDPISGHTALYWYRQSLGQGPEFLIYFQGTGAADDSGLPNDRFFAVRPEGSVSTLKIQRTERGDSAVYLCASSTQGPANTGELFFGEGSRLTVL.

This clone was observed once. The rearrangement links TRBV7-9 to TRBJ2-3, with a weak D call TRBD2 (6 bases). Trimming pared 5 bases from V and 0 bases from J, leaving 15 bases between. The CDR3 runs to 16 residues. Germline V lookup: CDR1 SEHNR, CDR2 FQNEAQ (reference sequence). CDR3 in amino acids: CASSHGGLGSTDTQYF. In DNA form, the CDR3 reads TGTGCCAGCAGCCATGGGGGACTGGGAAGCACAGATACGCAGTATTTT.

This sequence joins TRBV19 and TRBJ2-1, with 14 bases lining up with TRBD2. The germline V gene encodes CDR1 LNHDA and CDR2 SQIVND (reference sequence). V gave up 5 bases and J gave up 9 bases; unmatched junction bases: 9. The length of the CDR3 is 16 residues. The CDR3 region is CASSFRLAGGTSEQFF. DNA of the CDR3: TGTGCCAGTAGTTTCCGACTAGCGGGGGGGACGAGTGAGCAGTTCTTC.

Points on this clone: The same CDR3 can be traced to other DNA sequences in this sample. The chain employs TRBV10-3 and TRBJ1-5; D is uncertain. Germline V gives CDR1 ENHRY, CDR2 SYGVKD. V was shortened by 0 bases and J by 4 bases, with 10 bases between the two germline ends. The CDR3 runs 15 residues. CDR3: CAISESGGPNQPQHF. The CDR3, as DNA: TGTGCCATCAGTGAGTCTGGAGGGCCGAATCAGCCCCAGCATTTT.

V gene TRBV5-5 combines with J gene TRBJ2-5; D is unresolved. This CDR3 has 14 residues. V was pared by 0 bases and J by 4 bases, with 10 bases between. Germline V gives CDR1 SGHKS, CDR2 YYEKEE (reference sequence). CDR3 sequence reads: CASSLEGIAETQYF. The CDR3 DNA is TGTGCCAGCAGCTTGGAGGGAATTGCAGAGACCCAGTACTTC. Variable domain in full (rest from reference TRBV5-5 and TRBJ2-5): DAGVTQSPTHLIKTRGQQVTLRCSPISGHKSVSWYQQVLGQGPQFIFQYYEKEERGRGNFPDRFSARQFPNYSSELNVNALLLGDSALYLCASSLEGIAETQYFGPGTRLLVL.

The chain has TRBV7-9 and TRBJ1-6; a possible D gene is TRBD1 (5 bases). V lost 2 bases and J 1 base, leaving 6 bases between the germline ends. The CDR3 contains 15 residues. Germline lookup yields CDR1 SEHNR and CDR2 FQNEAQ (reference sequence). CDR3 in amino acids: CASSLKGSYNSPLHF. CDR3 in DNA: TGTGCCAGCAGCTTAAAGGGGTCCTATAATTCACCCCTCCACTTT.

The chain is built from TRBV5-8 and TRBJ2-1; D not resolved. Germline CDR1 and CDR2: SGHTS and YDEGEE. This CDR3 contains 17 residues. V shed 2 bases and J shed 7 bases, with 22 bases lying between them. In DNA form, the CDR3 reads TGTGCCAGCAGCTTTCCGGCTGGAACTCAGGCAGGAAATGAGCAGTTCTTC. Translated: CASSFPAGTQAGNEQFF.

CDR3 region: CASNDRGQRAFF. CDR3 bases: TGTGCCAGCAACGACAGGGGGCAGCGGGCTTTCTTT. This sequence joins TRBV2 and TRBJ1-1; TRBD1 matches at 10 bases. This CDR3 is built from 12 residues. From germline, CDR1 is SNHLY and CDR2 FYNNEI. The J segment lost 11 bases and the V segment lost 7 bases, leaving 7 bases of the junction unmatched.

The rearrangement uses TRBV18 and TRBJ2-1; D is unclear. V shed 1 base and J shed 6 bases, with 10 bases lying between them. This CDR3 has 14 amino acids. CDR1 is KGHSH and CDR2 is LQKENI in the germline V gene. CDR3 coding DNA: TGTGCCAGCTCACCACAGTCGGGTGGCAATGAGCAGTTCTTC. Translation gives CASSPQSGGNEQFF.

V is TRBV6-5 and J is TRBJ2-3, with 10 bases matching TRBD2. CDR1 and CDR2 from the germline V gene are MNHEY and SVGAGI. The CDR3 has 15 amino acids. The ends lost 6 bases at V and 6 bases at J; junction bases unmatched: 9. In nucleotides, the CDR3 is TGTGCCAGCAGACCCCCACTAGCGGGGTGGGATACGCAGTATTTT. Amino acid sequence: CASRPPLAGWDTQYF.

This clone was counted a single time. The gene calls are TRBV9 and TRBJ1-2; D might be TRBD1 (6 bases). Trimming left V 3 bases short and J 4 bases short, with 10 bases between. This CDR3 has 13 residues. Germline CDR1 and CDR2: SGDLS and YYNGEE. In nucleotides, the CDR3 is TGTGCCAGCAGCGGAGGGGGGATCTATGGCTACACCTTC. The encoded protein is CASSGGGIYGYTF. Full variable domain (outside the CDR3, taken from reference TRBV9 and TRBJ1-2): DSGVTQTPKHLITATGQRVTLRCSPRSGDLSVYWYQQSLDQGLQFLIQYYNGEERAKGNILERFSAQQFPDLHSELNLSSLELGDSALYFCASSGGGIYGYTFGSGTRLTVV.

This clone has only a few counts. The CDR3 sequence is CASRDRRDSPLHF. DNA of the CDR3: TGTGCCAGCAGGGACAGGCGCGATTCACCCCTCCACTTT. The V call is TRBV2, the J call TRBJ1-6; 7 bases line up with TRBD1. Germline CDR1 is SNHLY and CDR2 is FYNNEI. This CDR3 region has 13 residues. The V and J ends lost 6 bases and 8 bases, in that order; junction bases with no gene match: 4.

About this clone itself: A read error may be the cause here, since a much bigger clone is one base away. Additional DNA sequences in this sample encode the identical CDR3. The rearrangement uses TRBV7-9 and TRBJ1-1; D gene unclear. The CDR3 extends over 13 amino acids. The germline gives CDR1 SEHNR, CDR2 FQNEAQ (reference sequence). V lost 3 bases, J lost 1 base, and 6 bases lay in between. The CDR3 loop reads CASSLAGNTEAFF. CDR3 in DNA: TGTGCCAGCAGCTTGGCGGGGAACACTGAAGCTTTCTTT.

This chain joins TRBV6-1 and TRBJ1-6; 7 bases match TRBD1. The CDR3 is made up of 16 amino acids. The trim removed 0 bases at V and 8 bases at J, leaving 7 bases unmatched. The germline V gene has CDR1 MNHNS and CDR2 SASEGT. CDR3 sequence: CASSEATGMSYSPLHF. The CDR3 region has the DNA TGTGCCAGCAGTGAAGCGACAGGGATGTCCTATTCACCCCTCCACTTT.

This sequence joins TRBV7-8 and TRBJ1-3; no reliable D call. Trimming cost V 1 base and J 2 bases, with 12 bases left between them. The germline gives CDR1 SGHVS, CDR2 FQNEAQ. The CDR3 loop spans 16 amino acids. The CDR3 nucleotides read TGTGCCAGCAGCTTAGTGAATACAGTTGCTGGAAACACCATATATTTT. This sequence encodes CASSLVNTVAGNTIYF.

This clone was counted once. The rearrangement uses TRBV7-6 and TRBJ2-3, with 8 bases lining up with TRBD2. The germline V gene has CDR1 SGHVS and CDR2 FNYEAQ. CDR3 length: 15 residues. V was pared by 8 bases and J by 4 bases, with 11 bases of the junction left unmatched. The CDR3 is CASARGLALPDTQYF. CDR3 nucleotide sequence: TGTGCCAGCGCTCGCGGACTAGCCCTCCCAGATACGCAGTATTTT.

The V and J genes are TRBV11-2 and TRBJ2-1; D is unclear. The ends were cut back, 1 base at V and 0 bases at J, with 13 bases in the middle. Germline V CDR1 and CDR2: SGHAT, FQNNGV. The CDR3 sequence is 17 residues long. The CDR3 DNA reads TGTGCCAGCAGCTTAGTTCGGACCGTTTTCTCCTACAATGAGCAGTTCTTC. This encodes CASSLVRTVFSYNEQFF.

CDR3: CASKDSGLPANYGYTF. The CDR3 region has the DNA TGTGCCAGCAAGGACTCAGGGCTACCCGCTAACTATGGCTACACCTTC. The V and J genes are TRBV28 and TRBJ1-2; the D gene is possibly TRBD1 (5 bases). The V and J ends lost 7 bases and 0 bases respectively, with 18 bases between them. The germline V gene encodes CDR1 MDHEN and CDR2 SYDVKM. This CDR3 has 16 amino acids.

The V gene is TRBV28, the J gene TRBJ1-2; D remains ambiguous. Germline loops: CDR1 MDHEN, CDR2 SYDVKM. The V end lost 2 bases, the J end lost 6 bases, and 4 bases lay between the germline ends. This CDR3 has 11 amino acids. CDR3 protein: CASSLGDGYTF. The CDR3 bases are TGTGCCAGCAGTTTAGGGGATGGCTACACCTTC.

The chain is built from TRBV7-2 and TRBJ2-1, with D possibly TRBD2 on 5 matching bases. CDR3 length equals 16 residues. Germline loops: CDR1 SGHTA, CDR2 FQGNSA. Trimming took off 2 bases at V and 0 bases at J, with 11 bases between the two ends. DNA for the CDR3: TGTGCCAGCAGCTTATTCCCGGGGAACTCCTACAATGAGCAGTTCTTC. It yields the protein CASSLFPGNSYNEQFF.